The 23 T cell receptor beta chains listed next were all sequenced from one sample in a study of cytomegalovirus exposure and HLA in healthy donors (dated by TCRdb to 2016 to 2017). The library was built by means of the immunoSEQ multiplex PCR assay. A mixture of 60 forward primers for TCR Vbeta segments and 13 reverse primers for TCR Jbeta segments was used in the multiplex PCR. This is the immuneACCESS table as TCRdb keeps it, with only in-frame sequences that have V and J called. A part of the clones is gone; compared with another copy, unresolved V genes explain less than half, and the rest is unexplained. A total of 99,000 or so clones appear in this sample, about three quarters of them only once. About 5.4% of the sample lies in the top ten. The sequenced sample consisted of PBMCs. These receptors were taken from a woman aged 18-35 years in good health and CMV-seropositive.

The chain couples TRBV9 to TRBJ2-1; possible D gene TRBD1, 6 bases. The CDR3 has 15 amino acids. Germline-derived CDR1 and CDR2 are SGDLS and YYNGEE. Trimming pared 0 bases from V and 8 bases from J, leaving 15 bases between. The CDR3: CASSVGFTGNHEQFF. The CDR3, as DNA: TGTGCCAGCAGCGTAGGTTTTACAGGGAACCATGAGCAGTTCTTC.

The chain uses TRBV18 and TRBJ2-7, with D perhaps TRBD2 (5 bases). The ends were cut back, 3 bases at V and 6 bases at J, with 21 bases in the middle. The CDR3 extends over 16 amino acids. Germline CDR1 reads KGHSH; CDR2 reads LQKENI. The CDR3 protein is CASSPTEGFATSEQYF. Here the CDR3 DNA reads TGTGCCAGCTCACCCACCGAGGGATTCGCTACGTCCGAGCAGTACTTC.

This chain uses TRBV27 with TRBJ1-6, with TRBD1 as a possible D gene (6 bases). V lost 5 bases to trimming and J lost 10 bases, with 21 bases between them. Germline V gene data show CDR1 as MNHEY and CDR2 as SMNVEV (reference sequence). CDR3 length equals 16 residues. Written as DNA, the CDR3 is TGTGCCAGCAGTCTACAAACAGGGAGTACGGGCTCACCCCTCCACTTT. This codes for CASSLQTGSTGSPLHF.

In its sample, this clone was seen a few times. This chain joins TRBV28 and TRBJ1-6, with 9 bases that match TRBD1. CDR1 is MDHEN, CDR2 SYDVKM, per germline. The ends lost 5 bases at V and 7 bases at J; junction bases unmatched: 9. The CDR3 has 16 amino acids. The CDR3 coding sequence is TGTGCCAGCAGTGTGGGGACAGGGCAGTGGAATTCACCCCTCCACTTT. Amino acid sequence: CASSVGTGQWNSPLHF.

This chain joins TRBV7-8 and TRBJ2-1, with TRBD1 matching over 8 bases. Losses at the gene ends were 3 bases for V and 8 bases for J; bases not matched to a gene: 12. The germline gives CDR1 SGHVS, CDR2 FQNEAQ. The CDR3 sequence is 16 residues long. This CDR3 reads CASSFEWTGLGDEQFF. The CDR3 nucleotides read TGTGCCAGCAGCTTTGAATGGACAGGGTTAGGGGATGAGCAGTTCTTC.

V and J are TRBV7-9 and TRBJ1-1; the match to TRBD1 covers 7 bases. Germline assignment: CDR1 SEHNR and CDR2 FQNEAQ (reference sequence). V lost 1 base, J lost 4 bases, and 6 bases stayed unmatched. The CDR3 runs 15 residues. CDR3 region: CASSLGAAGGTEAFF. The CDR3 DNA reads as TGTGCCAGCAGCTTAGGGGCGGCAGGGGGCACTGAAGCTTTCTTT.

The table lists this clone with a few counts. CDR3 nucleotide sequence: TGTGCCAGTTCCCTAGGGGGGGCCGGGGAGCTGTTTTTT. Translated: CASSLGGAGELFF. The chain recombines TRBV19 with TRBJ2-2; D is possibly TRBD2 (7 bases). The CDR3 is 13 residues long. V was clipped by 8 bases and J by 6 bases, with 13 bases between them. CDR1 is LNHDA and CDR2 is SQIVND in the germline V gene (reference sequence).

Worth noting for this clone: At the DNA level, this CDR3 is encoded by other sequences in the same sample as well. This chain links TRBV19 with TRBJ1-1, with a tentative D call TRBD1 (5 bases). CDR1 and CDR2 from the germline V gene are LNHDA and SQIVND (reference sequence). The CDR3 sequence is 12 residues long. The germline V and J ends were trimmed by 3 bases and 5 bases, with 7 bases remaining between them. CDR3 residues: CASSMQGTEAFF. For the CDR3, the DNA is TGTGCCAGTAGTATGCAGGGAACTGAAGCTTTCTTT.

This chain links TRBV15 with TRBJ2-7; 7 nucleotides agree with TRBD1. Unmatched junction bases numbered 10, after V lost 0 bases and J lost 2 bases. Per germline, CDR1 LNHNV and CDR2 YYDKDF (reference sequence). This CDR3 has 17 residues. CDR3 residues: CATSRDPFRQGTYEQYF. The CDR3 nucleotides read TGTGCCACCAGCAGAGATCCGTTTAGACAGGGAACCTACGAGCAGTACTTC. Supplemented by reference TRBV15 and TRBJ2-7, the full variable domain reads DAMVIQNPRYQVTQFGKPVTLSCSQTLNHNVMYWYQQKSSQAPKLLFHYYDKDFNNEADTPDNFQSRRPNTSFCFLDIRSPGLGDTAMYLCATSRDPFRQGTYEQYFGPGTRLTVT.

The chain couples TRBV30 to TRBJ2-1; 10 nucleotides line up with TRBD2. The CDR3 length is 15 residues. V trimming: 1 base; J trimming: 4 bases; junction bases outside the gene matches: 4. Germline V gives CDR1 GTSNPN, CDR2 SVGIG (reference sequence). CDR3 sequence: CAWSELAGSYNEQFF. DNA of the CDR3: TGTGCCTGGAGTGAACTAGCGGGATCTTACAATGAGCAGTTCTTC.

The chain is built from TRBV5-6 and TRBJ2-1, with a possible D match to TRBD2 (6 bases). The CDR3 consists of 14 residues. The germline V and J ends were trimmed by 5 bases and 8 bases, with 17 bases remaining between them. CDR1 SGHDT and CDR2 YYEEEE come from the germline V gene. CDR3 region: CASRGGGLWDEQFF. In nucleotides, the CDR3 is TGTGCCAGCAGGGGTGGAGGGCTCTGGGATGAGCAGTTCTTC.

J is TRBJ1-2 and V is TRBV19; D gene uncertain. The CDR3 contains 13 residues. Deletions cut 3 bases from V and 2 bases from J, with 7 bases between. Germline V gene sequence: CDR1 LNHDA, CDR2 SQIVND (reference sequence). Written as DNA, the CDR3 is TGTGCCAGTAGTATGGGCCAGAACTATGGCTACACCTTC. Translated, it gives CASSMGQNYGYTF.

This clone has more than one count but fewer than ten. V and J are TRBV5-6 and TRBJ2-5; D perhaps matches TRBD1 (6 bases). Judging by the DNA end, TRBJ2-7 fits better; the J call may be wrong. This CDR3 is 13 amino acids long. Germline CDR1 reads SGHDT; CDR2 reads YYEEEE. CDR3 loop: CASRVGGYDEQYF. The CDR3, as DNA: TGTGCCAGCAGGGTAGGGGGATATGACGAGCAGTACTTC.

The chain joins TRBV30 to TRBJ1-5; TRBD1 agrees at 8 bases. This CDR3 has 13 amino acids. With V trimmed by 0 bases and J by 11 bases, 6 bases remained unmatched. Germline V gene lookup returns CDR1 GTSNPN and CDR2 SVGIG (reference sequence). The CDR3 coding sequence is TGTGCCTGGAGTGTAGGACAGGGCGCGACCCAGCATTTT. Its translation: CAWSVGQGATQHF.

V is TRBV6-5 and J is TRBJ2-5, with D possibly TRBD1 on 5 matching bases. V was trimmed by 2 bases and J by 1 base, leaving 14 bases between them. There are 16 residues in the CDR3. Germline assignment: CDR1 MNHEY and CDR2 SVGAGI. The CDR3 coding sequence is TGTGCCAGCAGTTACGAGACTCAGGGTGGCCAAGAGACCCAGTACTTC. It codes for CASSYETQGGQETQYF.

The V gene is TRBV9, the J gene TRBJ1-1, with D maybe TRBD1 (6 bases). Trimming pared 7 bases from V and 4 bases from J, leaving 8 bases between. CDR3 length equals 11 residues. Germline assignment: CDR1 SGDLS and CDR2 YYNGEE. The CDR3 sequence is CASRRGTEAFF. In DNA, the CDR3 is TGTGCCAGCCGCAGGGGCACTGAAGCTTTCTTT.

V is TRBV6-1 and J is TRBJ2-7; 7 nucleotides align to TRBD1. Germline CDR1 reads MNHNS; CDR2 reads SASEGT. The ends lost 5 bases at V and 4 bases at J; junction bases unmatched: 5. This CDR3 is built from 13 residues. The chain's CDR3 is CASSSHRGYEQYF. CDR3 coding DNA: TGTGCCAGCAGTTCACACAGGGGTTACGAGCAGTACTTC.

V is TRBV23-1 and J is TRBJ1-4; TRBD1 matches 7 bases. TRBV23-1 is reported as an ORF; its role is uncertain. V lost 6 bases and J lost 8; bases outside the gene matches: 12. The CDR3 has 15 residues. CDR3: CASSVTTGKGEKLFF. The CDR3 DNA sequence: TGCGCCAGCAGCGTAACGACAGGGAAGGGCGAAAAACTGTTTTTT.

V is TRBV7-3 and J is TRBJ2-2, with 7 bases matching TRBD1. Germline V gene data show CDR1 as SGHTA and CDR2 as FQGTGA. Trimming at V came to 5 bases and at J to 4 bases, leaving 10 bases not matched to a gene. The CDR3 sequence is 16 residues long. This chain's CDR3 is CASSLIRGPGTGELFF. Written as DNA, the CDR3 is TGTGCCAGCAGCCTGATTAGGGGGCCGGGCACCGGGGAGCTGTTTTTT.

CDR3 amino acids: CASSSTSGRAGELFF. CDR3 sequence (DNA): TGTGCCAGCAGTTCGACTAGCGGGAGGGCCGGGGAGCTGTTTTTT. The rearrangement uses TRBV6-5 and TRBJ2-2; 14 bases match TRBD2. The CDR3 runs to 15 residues. Germline loops: CDR1 MNHEY, CDR2 SVGAGI. Losses at the gene ends were 4 bases for V and 6 bases for J; bases not matched to a gene: 1.

Written as DNA, the CDR3 is TGTGCCAGCAGCTTCGGCGGGAGCTCCTACAATGAGCAGTTCTTC. Encoded protein: CASSFGGSSYNEQFF. V usage is TRBV7-3 and J usage is TRBJ2-1, with 7 nucleotides matching TRBD2. There are 15 residues in the CDR3. The junction had 2 bases not matched to a gene; V was cut back by 3 bases and J by 0 bases. Germline assignment: CDR1 SGHTA and CDR2 FQGTGA.

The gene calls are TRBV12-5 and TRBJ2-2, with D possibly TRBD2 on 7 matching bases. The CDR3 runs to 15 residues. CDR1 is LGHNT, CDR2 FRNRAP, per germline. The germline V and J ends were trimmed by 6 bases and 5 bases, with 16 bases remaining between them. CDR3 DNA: TGTGCTAGTGGAGAGGGGGAGCGGGAAACCGGGGAGCTGTTTTTT. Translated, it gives CASGEGERETGELFF.

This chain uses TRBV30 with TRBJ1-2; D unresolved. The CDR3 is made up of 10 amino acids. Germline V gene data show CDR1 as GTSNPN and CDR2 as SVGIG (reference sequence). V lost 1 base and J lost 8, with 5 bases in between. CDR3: CAWSGGGYTF. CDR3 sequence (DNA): TGTGCCTGGAGTGGCGGCGGCTACACCTTC.